The next 24 T cell receptor beta chains were all read from a single sample in a study. TCRdb re-called the RT-PCR reads through MiXCR, storing one row per CDR3 protein. The table has about 680,000 distinct CDR3 sequences, more than 13% seen once; the top ten hold 3% to 4.5%. The sequenced sample consisted of memory CD4+ T cells from blood. All receptors come from a female donor in good health, serving as a healthy control.

This clonotype was detected only a few times. This chain links TRBV11-2 with TRBJ1-1; no definite D call. V was pared by 8 bases and J by 1 base, with 11 bases between. The germline CDR1 and CDR2 sequences are SGHAT and FQNNGV. CDR3 length: 13 residues. The CDR3 bases are TGTGCCAGCCTCTGGACGGGGAACACTGAAGCTTTCTTT. It is translated as CASLWTGNTEAFF.

This sequence joins TRBV5-5 and TRBJ2-4, with 8 bases that match TRBD2. The V gene's germline CDR1 is SGHKS and CDR2 YYEKEE (reference sequence). The CDR3 contains 18 residues. After removal of 2 bases from V and 1 base from J, the junction contained 11 bases not matched to a gene. The CDR3 DNA follows: TGTGCCAGCAGCTTTAGTTCCGGGGGGGCCGGGGCCAAAAACATTCAGTACTTC. Translating gives CASSFSSGGAGAKNIQYF.

The V and J genes are TRBV6-1 and TRBJ2-1; 8 nucleotides line up with TRBD2. V shed 2 bases, J shed 12 bases, and the junction held 9 bases outside the gene matches. The CDR3 loop spans 14 amino acids. Germline V CDR1 and CDR2: MNHNS, SASEGT. CDR3 nucleotides: TGTGCCAGCAGTGAATCGGGGGGGCGAATAACGCAGTTCTTC. Translated, it gives CASSESGGRITQFF.

This clonotype was observed many times. The chain couples TRBV12-3 or TRBV12-4 to TRBJ2-7; TRBD1 matches 9 bases. The CDR3 length is 15 residues. The V gene end was trimmed by 3 bases and the J gene end by 4 bases; junction bases not matched to a gene: 7. The CDR3 DNA reads TGTGCCAGCAGTTTGGACAGGGGCCTAGGGTACGAGCAGTACTTC. Its translation is CASSLDRGLGYEQYF.

This clonotype was seen a few times. J is TRBJ1-5 and V is TRBV20-1; 8 bases line up with TRBD1. Germline V gene sequence: CDR1 DFQATT, CDR2 SNEGSKA (reference sequence). The CDR3 extends over 15 amino acids. The V and J ends lost 7 bases and 4 bases, in that order; junction bases with no gene match: 12. The CDR3 reads CSGKEGQGPNQPQHF. The CDR3 DNA is TGCAGTGGAAAGGAAGGACAGGGACCTAATCAGCCCCAGCATTTT.

The sample holds many counts of this clonotype. One junction end does not reproduce the germline sequence, and a read error may be involved. V is TRBV5-1 and J is TRBJ2-3; 10 positions agree with TRBD2. This CDR3 region has 15 residues. Germline CDR1 SGHRS, CDR2 YFSETQ. CDR3 DNA sequence: TGTGCTAGCAGTCCTAGCGGGGGAGGCACAGATACGCAGTATTTT. Amino acid sequence: CASSPSGGGTDTQYF. Based on the CDR3 plus reference TRBV5-1 and TRBJ2-3, the full variable domain is KAGVTQTPRYLIKTRGQQVTLSCSPISGHRSVSWYQQTPGQGLQFLFEYFSETQRNKGNFPGRFSGRQFSNSRSEMNVSTLELGDSALYLCASSPSGGGTDTQYFGPGTRLTVL.

This rearrangement joins TRBV7-2 to TRBJ1-2; TRBD1 might be the D (5 bases). Germline CDR1 reads SGHTA; CDR2 reads FQGNSA. Trimming left V 2 bases short and J 7 bases short, with 11 bases between. The CDR3 contains 13 residues. The CDR3 coding sequence is TGTGCCAGCAGCTTACTAACAGGCTGTGGCTACACCTTC. The encoded protein is CASSLLTGCGYTF.

The chain combines TRBV3-1 with TRBJ2-5; unclear D gene. The germline gives CDR1 LGHDT, CDR2 YNNKEL (reference sequence). The CDR3 totals 13 residues. V was shortened by 4 bases and J by 6 bases, with 12 bases between the two germline ends. The DNA of the CDR3 is TGTGCCAGCAGCCTCGAAGGGATTAAGACCCAGTACTTC. Amino acids: CASSLEGIKTQYF.

This clonotype was seen ten or more times. J is TRBJ2-5 and V is TRBV20-1; a weak D match, TRBD2 (5 bases). Germline-derived CDR1 and CDR2 are DFQATT and SNEGSKA (reference sequence). The CDR3 has 10 residues. The V gene lost 5 bases and the J gene lost 7 bases, with 8 bases spanning the gap. The CDR3 here is CSAARGTQYF. In DNA form, the CDR3 reads TGCAGTGCTGCCCGGGGGACCCAGTACTTC.

The chain couples TRBV29-1 to TRBJ2-4, with 9 bases identical to TRBD1. CDR3 size: 13 residues. With V trimmed by 6 bases and J by 6 bases, 6 bases remained unmatched. Germline CDR1 and CDR2: SQVTM and ANQGSEA. The CDR3 nucleotides read TGCAGCGTAGCCACAGGGGGCACAAACATTCAGTACTTC. Translation: CSVATGGTNIQYF.

The rearrangement links TRBV12-3 or TRBV12-4 to TRBJ2-4; D call uncertain. CDR3 length: 15 amino acids. V gave up 5 bases and J gave up 7 bases, with 18 bases separating them. The CDR3 spells CASSGPGIIGNIQYF. The CDR3 DNA sequence: TGTGCCAGCAGTGGGCCAGGTATTATCGGGAACATTCAGTACTTC.

The sample holds many counts of this clonotype. This chain connects TRBV12-3 or TRBV12-4 to TRBJ1-4; 10 bases line up with TRBD1. The V gene end was trimmed by 5 bases and the J gene end by 5 bases; junction bases not matched to a gene: 2. This CDR3 has 14 residues. CDR3: CASSPGQGNEKLFF. The CDR3 bases are TGTGCCAGCAGTCCGGGACAGGGGAATGAAAAACTGTTTTTT.

In its sample, this clonotype was seen a few times. The V gene is TRBV20-1, the J gene TRBJ1-4; D gene unclear. This CDR3 comprises 13 residues. V gave up 5 bases and J gave up 0 bases, with 7 bases separating them. From germline, CDR1 is DFQATT and CDR2 SNEGSKA (reference sequence). The DNA for the CDR3 is TGCAGTGCTCGGGTTACAACTAATGAAAAACTGTTTTTT. This codes for CSARVTTNEKLFF.

The chain carries TRBV19 and TRBJ2-1, with D possibly being TRBD1 (5 bases). Trimming took 9 bases from V and 10 from J, leaving 25 bases between them. The CDR3 consists of 15 residues. Germline V CDR1 and CDR2: LNHDA, SQIVND (reference sequence). CDR3 nucleotides: TGTGCCAGCTCGGATGGGGCTTCTCAAGCTGGGGAGCAGTTCTTC. As protein: CASSDGASQAGEQFF.

This sequence joins TRBV12-3 or TRBV12-4 and TRBJ1-5, with a weak D call TRBD1 (5 bases). This CDR3 contains 16 residues. The V gene lost 3 bases and the J gene lost 2 bases, with 14 bases spanning the gap. The CDR3 is CASSLGRGIGNQPQHF. The CDR3 DNA follows: TGTGCCAGCAGTTTGGGGCGGGGCATTGGCAATCAGCCCCAGCATTTT.

This clonotype has ten or more counts. The CDR3 sequence is CSARRPQGMETQYF. As DNA, the CDR3 is TGCAGTGCTAGAAGGCCCCAGGGGATGGAGACCCAGTACTTC. The chain couples TRBV20-1 to TRBJ2-5; D may be TRBD1 (6 bases). V gave up 2 bases and J gave up 5 bases, with 15 bases separating them. The CDR3 runs to 14 residues. Germline assignment: CDR1 DFQATT and CDR2 SNEGSKA (reference sequence).

This clonotype was found many times. The chain recombines TRBV7-2 with TRBJ2-7, with D unclear. The CDR3 is 14 amino acids. The V and J ends lost 4 bases and 2 bases respectively, with 12 bases between them. From germline, CDR1 is SGHTA and CDR2 FQGNSA. CDR3 coding DNA: TGTGCCAGCAGCTCATCCACGAGTCCCTACGAGCAGTACTTC. Encoded protein: CASSSSTSPYEQYF.

This clonotype was seen at least ten times. CDR3 sequence reads: CASRGDRGQPQHF. CDR3 bases: TGTGCCAGCAGAGGGGACAGGGGTCAGCCCCAGCATTTT. This rearrangement joins TRBV6-5 to TRBJ1-5; 10 bases are a match to TRBD1. V gave up 6 bases and J gave up 6 bases; unmatched junction bases: 2. This CDR3 contains 13 residues. Germline V gene lookup returns CDR1 MNHEY and CDR2 SVGAGI.

Worth noting for this clonotype: Given a much more abundant clone one base away, this may be a read error. The CDR3 carries no conserved terminal phenylalanine or tryptophan, so it likely arises from a read error. CDR3 in amino acids: CSVGEDYEQYY. For the CDR3, the DNA is TGCAGCGTGGGGGAGGACTACGAGCAGTACTAC. The rearrangement links TRBV29-1 to TRBJ2-7, with D tentatively TRBD2 (6 bases). CDR3 length: 11 residues. V shed 6 bases and J shed 3 bases, with 9 bases lying between them. Looked up from germline, CDR1 is SQVTM and CDR2 is ANQGSEA.

The chain recombines TRBV3-1 with TRBJ2-5; D may be TRBD2 (5 bases). The CDR3 length is 12 residues. Deletions cut 10 bases from V and 4 bases from J, with 13 bases between. Germline V CDR1 and CDR2: LGHDT, YNNKEL (reference sequence). CDR3 protein: CATTGLRETQYF. CDR3 nucleotides: TGTGCCACGACGGGGTTGCGAGAGACCCAGTACTTC.

Notes on this clonotype: Possible read error: a much larger clone is one base away. The chain couples TRBV12-3 or TRBV12-4 to TRBJ1-1; D not resolved. The CDR3 spans 10 residues. Between the trimmed V and J ends, which lost 6 bases and 3 bases, there was a span of 2 bases. The chain's CDR3 is CASRHTEAFF. CDR3 nucleotides: TGTGCCAGCAGGCACACTGAAGCTTTCTTT.

CDR3 amino acids: CASRGAGDWLNEQFF. DNA for the CDR3: TGTGCCAGCAGGGGAGCGGGAGATTGGTTGAATGAGCAGTTCTTC. The V call is TRBV6-2 or TRBV6-3, the J call TRBJ2-1, with TRBD2 matching over 8 bases. There are 15 residues in the CDR3. With V trimmed by 6 bases and J by 7 bases, 11 bases remained unmatched. CDR1 and CDR2 from the germline V gene are MNHEY and SVGEGT.

This clonotype was counted only a few times. The chain couples TRBV6-5 to TRBJ1-6; TRBD1 might be the D (5 bases). The CDR3 loop spans 17 amino acids. Germline CDR1 MNHEY, CDR2 SVGAGI. V was pared by 5 bases and J by 7 bases, with 21 bases between. The CDR3 DNA follows: TGTGCCAGCAGTGTCCGGGGACGGCAGAAAGGGAATTCACCCCTCCACTTT. Its translation: CASSVRGRQKGNSPLHF.

A few counts support this clonotype. V gene TRBV4-2 combines with J gene TRBJ2-1; 9 nucleotides match TRBD2. This CDR3 region has 17 residues. In germline, CDR1 is LGHNA, CDR2 YNFKEQ. The trim removed 0 bases at V and 8 bases at J, leaving 11 bases unmatched. CDR3 sequence: CASSQEGAGGPGHEQFF. CDR3 nucleotide sequence: TGTGCCAGCAGCCAAGAGGGGGCGGGAGGGCCGGGGCATGAGCAGTTCTTC.